The 10 T cell receptor beta chains below all came from one sample that was sequenced in a study of blood T cell repertoires in COVID-19. Clones were sequenced by immunoSEQ multiplex PCR, and TCRdb holds only the in-frame ones, with some missing. The sample holds some 200,000 clones, around 89% seen once. Material: PBMCs or T cells enriched from blood (not recorded which). The source is a woman between 18 and 30 years old who had recovered from COVID-19.

This rearrangement joins TRBV29-1 to TRBJ1-1, with D possibly matching TRBD1 (5 bases). V was cut by 3 bases and J by 0 bases, with 14 bases left in between. Germline lookup yields CDR1 SQVTM and CDR2 ANQGSEA. The CDR3 has 15 amino acids. The CDR3 DNA reads as TGCAGCGTTGACAGGGCCGCAGCCATGAACACTGAAGCTTTCTTT. Translation gives CSVDRAAAMNTEAFF.

The chain carries TRBV5-5 and TRBJ1-1, with a possible D match to TRBD1 (6 bases). The CDR3 covers 17 residues. V lost 2 bases, J lost 6 bases, and 23 bases lay in between. Germline V gives CDR1 SGHKS, CDR2 YYEKEE (reference sequence). The CDR3 loop is CASSLDIGQFGIAEAFF. CDR3 nucleotides: TGTGCCAGCAGCTTAGACATAGGACAGTTTGGGATCGCTGAAGCTTTCTTT.

The chain joins TRBV7-9 to TRBJ1-2; TRBD1 is a possible D gene (5 bases). Germline CDR1 reads SEHNR; CDR2 reads FQNEAQ (reference sequence). Between the trimmed V and J ends, which lost 2 bases and 4 bases, there was a span of 8 bases. The CDR3 extends over 13 amino acids. For the CDR3, the DNA is TGTGCCAGCAGCTTACCAGGGTTCTATGGCTACACCTTC. Its translation: CASSLPGFYGYTF.

In this sample, this clone turned up a few times. The gene calls are TRBV18 and TRBJ2-2, with 7 bases aligning to TRBD1. The CDR3 length is 15 residues. The germline CDR1 and CDR2 sequences are KGHSH and LQKENI. V was pared by 6 bases and J by 2 bases, with 6 bases of the junction left unmatched. As DNA, the CDR3 is TGTGCCAGCTCCCTGGACAGGCCAAACACCGGGGAGCTGTTTTTT. Amino acids: CASSLDRPNTGELFF.

J is TRBJ2-7 and V is TRBV5-1, with 10 bases aligning to TRBD1. The CDR3 runs to 14 residues. V shed 4 bases and J 2 bases; nucleotides not matched to a gene: 3. Germline V gene sequence: CDR1 SGHRS, CDR2 YFSETQ. The CDR3 sequence is CASSQDRGPYEQYF. DNA for the CDR3: TGCGCCAGCAGCCAAGACAGGGGGCCCTACGAGCAGTACTTC.

This chain links TRBV7-9 with TRBJ2-7; 10 bases are shared with TRBD1. This CDR3 region has 14 residues. Germline V CDR1 and CDR2: SEHNR, FQNEAQ (reference sequence). V trimming: 3 bases; J trimming: 7 bases; junction bases outside the gene matches: 6. The CDR3 DNA follows: TGTGCCAGCAGCTTCGGACAGGGGGGGTTAGAGCAGTACTTC. This gives the protein CASSFGQGGLEQYF.

The chain recombines TRBV5-4 with TRBJ1-1, with a tentative D call TRBD1 (6 bases). CDR1 is SGHNT and CDR2 is YYREEE in the germline V gene (reference sequence). The CDR3 runs to 14 residues. V lost 5 bases and J 2 bases, leaving 13 bases between the germline ends. The CDR3 protein is CASRAGQLNTEAFF. The CDR3 bases are TGTGCCAGCAGAGCAGGACAGCTAAACACTGAAGCTTTCTTT.

V gene TRBV25-1 combines with J gene TRBJ1-6, with D unclear. This CDR3 spans 14 amino acids. V was pared by 2 bases and J by 3 bases, with 5 bases between. Germline V gives CDR1 MGHDK, CDR2 SYGVNS. CDR3 residues: CASSENIYNSPLHF. Here the CDR3 DNA reads TGTGCCAGCAGTGAAAACATCTATAATTCACCCCTCCACTTT.

Regarding this clone: The sample contains more than one DNA sequence encoding this CDR3. The chain is built from TRBV2 and TRBJ1-1; D is perhaps TRBD1 (5 bases). In germline, CDR1 is SNHLY, CDR2 FYNNEI. There are 13 residues in the CDR3. V was clipped by 6 bases and J by 0 bases, with 8 bases between them. The DNA of the CDR3 is TGTGCCAGCAGGGGGCAGGTGAACACTGAAGCTTTCTTT. It yields the protein CASRGQVNTEAFF.

As DNA, the CDR3 is TGTGCCAGCAGCTTAAATGACAGGGGGGCGCGAGATACGCAGTATTTT. This sequence encodes CASSLNDRGARDTQYF. The chain has TRBV7-8 and TRBJ2-3; TRBD1 matches 9 bases. V was clipped by 2 bases and J by 5 bases; unmatched bases: 8. CDR3 length: 16 amino acids. Per the germline V gene, CDR1 is SGHVS and CDR2 is FQNEAQ. The variable domain in full, with the rest retrieved from reference TRBV7-8 and TRBJ2-3, is GAGVSQSPRYKVAKRGQDVALRCDPISGHVSLFWYQQALGQGPEFLTYFQNEAQLDKSGLPSDRFFAERPEGSVSTLKIQRTQQEDSAVYLCASSLNDRGARDTQYFGPGTRLTVL.